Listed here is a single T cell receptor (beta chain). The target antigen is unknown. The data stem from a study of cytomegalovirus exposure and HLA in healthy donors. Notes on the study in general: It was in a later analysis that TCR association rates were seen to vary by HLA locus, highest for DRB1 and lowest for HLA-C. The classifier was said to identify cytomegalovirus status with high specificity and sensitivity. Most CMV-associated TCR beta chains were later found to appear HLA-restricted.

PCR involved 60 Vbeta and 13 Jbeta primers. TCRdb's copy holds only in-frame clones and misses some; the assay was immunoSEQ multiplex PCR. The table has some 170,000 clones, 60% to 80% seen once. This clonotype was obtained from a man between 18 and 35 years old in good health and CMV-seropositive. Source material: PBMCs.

The CDR3 is CASSLVDGELFF. The CDR3 DNA sequence: TGTGCCAGCAGCTTAGTAGACGGGGAGCTGTTTTTT. V and J are TRBV11-3 and TRBJ2-2, with D hard to call. Germline CDR1 and CDR2: SGHNT and YENEEA. This CDR3 contains 12 residues. V lost 1 base, J lost 7 bases, and 4 bases lay in between.